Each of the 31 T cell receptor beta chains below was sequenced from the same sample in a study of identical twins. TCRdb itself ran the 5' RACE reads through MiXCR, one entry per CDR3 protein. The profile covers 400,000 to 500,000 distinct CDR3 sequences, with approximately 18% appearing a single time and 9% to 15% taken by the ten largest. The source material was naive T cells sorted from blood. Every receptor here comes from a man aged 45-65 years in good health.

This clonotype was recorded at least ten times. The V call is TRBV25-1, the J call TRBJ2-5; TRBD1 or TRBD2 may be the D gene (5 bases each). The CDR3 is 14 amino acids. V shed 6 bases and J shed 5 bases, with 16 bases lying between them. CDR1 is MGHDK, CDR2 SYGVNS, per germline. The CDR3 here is CASRDVGGPETQYF. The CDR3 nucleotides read TGTGCCAGCAGGGACGTTGGGGGTCCTGAGACCCAGTACTTC.

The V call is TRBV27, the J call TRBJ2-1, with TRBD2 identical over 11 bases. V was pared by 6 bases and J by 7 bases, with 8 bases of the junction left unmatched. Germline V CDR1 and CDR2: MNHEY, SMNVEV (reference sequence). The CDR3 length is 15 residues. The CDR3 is CASSPGTSGMNEQFF. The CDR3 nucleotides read TGTGCCAGCAGCCCCGGGACTAGCGGTATGAATGAGCAGTTCTTC.

In nucleotides, the CDR3 is TGTGCCAGCAGTTTGGACAGGGGGCCCGCCGGGGCCAACGTCCTGACTTTC. It specifies CASSLDRGPAGANVLTF. The chain joins TRBV28 to TRBJ2-6; 11 bases line up with TRBD1. Germline V lookup: CDR1 MDHEN, CDR2 SYDVKM. The V segment lost 3 bases and the J segment 4 bases; nucleotides outside the gene matches: 5. This CDR3 spans 17 amino acids.

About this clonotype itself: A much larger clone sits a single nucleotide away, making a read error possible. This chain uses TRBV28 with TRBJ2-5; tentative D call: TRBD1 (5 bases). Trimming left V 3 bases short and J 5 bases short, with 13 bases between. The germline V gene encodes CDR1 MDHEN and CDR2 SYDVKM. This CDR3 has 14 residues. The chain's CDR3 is CASSFIQGVETQYF. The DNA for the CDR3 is TGTGCCAGCAGTTTCATCCAAGGGGTGGAGACCCAGTACTTC.

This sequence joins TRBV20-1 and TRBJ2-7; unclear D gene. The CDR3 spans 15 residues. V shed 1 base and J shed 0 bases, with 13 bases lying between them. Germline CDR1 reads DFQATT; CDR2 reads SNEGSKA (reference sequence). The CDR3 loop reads CSARVWQLSSYEQYF. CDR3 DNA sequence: TGCAGTGCTAGAGTTTGGCAGCTGTCCTCCTACGAGCAGTACTTC.

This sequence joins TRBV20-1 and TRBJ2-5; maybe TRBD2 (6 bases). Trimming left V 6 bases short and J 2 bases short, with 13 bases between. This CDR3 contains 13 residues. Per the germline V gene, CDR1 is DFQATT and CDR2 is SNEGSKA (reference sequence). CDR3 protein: CSAGTQAQETQYF. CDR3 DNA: TGCAGTGCGGGGACTCAAGCTCAAGAGACCCAGTACTTC.

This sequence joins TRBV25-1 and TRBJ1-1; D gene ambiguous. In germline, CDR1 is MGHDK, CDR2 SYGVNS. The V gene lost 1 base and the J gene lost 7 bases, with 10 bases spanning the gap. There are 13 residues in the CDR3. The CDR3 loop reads CASSEFWADEAFF. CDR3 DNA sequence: TGTGCCAGCAGTGAATTTTGGGCTGATGAAGCTTTCTTT.

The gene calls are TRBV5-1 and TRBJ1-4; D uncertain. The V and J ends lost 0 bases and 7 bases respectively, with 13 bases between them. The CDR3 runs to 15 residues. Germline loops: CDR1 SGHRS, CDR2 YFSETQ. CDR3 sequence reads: CASSLAGEGSEKLFF. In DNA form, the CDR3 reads TGCGCCAGCAGCTTGGCCGGGGAGGGTAGTGAAAAACTGTTTTTT.

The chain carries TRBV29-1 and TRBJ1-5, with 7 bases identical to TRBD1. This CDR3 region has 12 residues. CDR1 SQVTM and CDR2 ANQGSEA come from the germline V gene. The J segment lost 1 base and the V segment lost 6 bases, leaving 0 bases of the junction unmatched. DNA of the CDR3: TGCAGCGTACAGGGGAGCAATCAGCCCCAGCATTTT. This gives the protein CSVQGSNQPQHF.

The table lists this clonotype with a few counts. CDR3 amino acids: CATSYGGGPQHF. CDR3 sequence (DNA): TGTGCCACCAGTTACGGGGGGGGGCCCCAGCATTTT. The chain couples TRBV24-1 to TRBJ1-5; TRBD1 is a possible D gene (5 bases). V lost 6 bases and J 9 bases, leaving 11 bases between the germline ends. The CDR3 is made up of 12 amino acids. Germline V gene lookup returns CDR1 KGHDR and CDR2 SFDVKD.

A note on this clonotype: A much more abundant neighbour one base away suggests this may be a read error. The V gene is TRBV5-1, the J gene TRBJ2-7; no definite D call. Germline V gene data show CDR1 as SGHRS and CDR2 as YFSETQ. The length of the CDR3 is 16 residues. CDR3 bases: TGCGCCAGCAGCTTACCCTTAATAGCAGGAGCGAACGAGCAGTGCTTC. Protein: CASSLPLIAGANEQCF. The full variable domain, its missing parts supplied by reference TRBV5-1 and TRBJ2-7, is KAGVTQTPRYLIKTRGQQVTLSCSPISGHRSVSWYQQTPGQGLQFLFEYFSETQRNKGNFPGRFSGRQFSNSRSEMNVSTLELGDSALYLCASSLPLIAGANEQCFGPGTRLTVT.

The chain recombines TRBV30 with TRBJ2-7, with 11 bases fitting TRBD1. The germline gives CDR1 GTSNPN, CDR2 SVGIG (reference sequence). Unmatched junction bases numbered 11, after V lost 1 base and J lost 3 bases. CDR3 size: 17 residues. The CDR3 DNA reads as TGTGCCTGGAGTGGAAGGATACCGGGACAGGGGGGCTACGAGCAGTACTTC. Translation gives CAWSGRIPGQGGYEQYF.

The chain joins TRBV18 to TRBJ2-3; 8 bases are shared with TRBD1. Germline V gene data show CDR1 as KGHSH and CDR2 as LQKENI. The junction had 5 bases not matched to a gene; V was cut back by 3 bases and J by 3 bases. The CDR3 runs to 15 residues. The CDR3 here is CASSPQGAGTDTQYF. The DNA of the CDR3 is TGTGCCAGCTCACCCCAGGGGGCTGGGACAGATACGCAGTATTTT.

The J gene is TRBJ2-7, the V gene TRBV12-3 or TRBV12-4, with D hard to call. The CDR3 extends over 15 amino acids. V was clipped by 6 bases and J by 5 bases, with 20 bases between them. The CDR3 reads CASRSTLNPVHEQYF. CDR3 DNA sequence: TGTGCCAGCAGGTCGACTCTAAACCCCGTCCACGAGCAGTACTTC.

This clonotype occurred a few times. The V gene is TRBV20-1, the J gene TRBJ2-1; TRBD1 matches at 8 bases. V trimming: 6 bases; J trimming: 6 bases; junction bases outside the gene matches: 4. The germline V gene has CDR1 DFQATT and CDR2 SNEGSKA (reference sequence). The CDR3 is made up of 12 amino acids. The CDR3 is CSAHQGANEQFF. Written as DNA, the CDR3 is TGCAGTGCGCACCAGGGGGCCAATGAGCAGTTCTTC.

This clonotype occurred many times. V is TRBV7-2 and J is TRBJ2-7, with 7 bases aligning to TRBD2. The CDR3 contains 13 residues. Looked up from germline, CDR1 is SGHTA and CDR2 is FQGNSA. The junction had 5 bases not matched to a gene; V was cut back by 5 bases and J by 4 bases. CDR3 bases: TGTGCCAGCAGCCTCCCGGGGGGTTACGAGCAGTACTTC. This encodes CASSLPGGYEQYF. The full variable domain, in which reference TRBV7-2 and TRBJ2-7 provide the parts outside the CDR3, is GAGVSQSPSNKVTEKGKDVELRCDPISGHTALYWYRQSLGQGLEFLIYFQGNSAPDKSGLPSDRFSAERTGGSVSTLTIQRTQQEDSAVYLCASSLPGGYEQYFGPGTRLTVT.

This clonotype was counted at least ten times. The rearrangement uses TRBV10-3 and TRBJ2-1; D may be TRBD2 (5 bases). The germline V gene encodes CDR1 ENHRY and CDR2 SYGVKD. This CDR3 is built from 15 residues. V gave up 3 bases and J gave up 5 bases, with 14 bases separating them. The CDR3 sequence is CAISDLTKRDNEQFF. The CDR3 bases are TGTGCCATCAGTGACCTAACTAAGAGGGACAATGAGCAGTTCTTC.

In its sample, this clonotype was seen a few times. The CDR3 here is CASTPPGPQENIQYF. CDR3 DNA sequence: TGTGCCAGCACCCCCCCGGGGCCCCAGGAGAACATTCAGTACTTC. This chain links TRBV7-9 with TRBJ2-4; either TRBD1 or TRBD2 may supply D (5 bases each). V shed 7 bases and J shed 7 bases, with 20 bases lying between them. Looked up from germline, CDR1 is SEHNR and CDR2 is FQNEAQ (reference sequence). This CDR3 spans 15 amino acids.

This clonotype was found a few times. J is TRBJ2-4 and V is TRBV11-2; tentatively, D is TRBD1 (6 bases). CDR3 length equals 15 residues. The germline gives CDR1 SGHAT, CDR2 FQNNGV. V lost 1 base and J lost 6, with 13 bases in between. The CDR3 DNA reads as TGTGCCAGCAGCTTAGCAGCAGGGGTCGGAAACATTCAGTACTTC. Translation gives CASSLAAGVGNIQYF.

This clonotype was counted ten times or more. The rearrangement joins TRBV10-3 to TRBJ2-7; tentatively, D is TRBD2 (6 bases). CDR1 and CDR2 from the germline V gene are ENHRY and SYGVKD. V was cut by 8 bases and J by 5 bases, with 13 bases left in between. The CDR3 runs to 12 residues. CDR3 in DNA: TGTGCCATCCGGGTGGGGGGTCACGAGCAGTACTTC. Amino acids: CAIRVGGHEQYF.

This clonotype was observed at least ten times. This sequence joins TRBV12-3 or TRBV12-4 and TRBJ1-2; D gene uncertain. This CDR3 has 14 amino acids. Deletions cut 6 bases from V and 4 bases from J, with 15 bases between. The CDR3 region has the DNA TGTGCCAGCAGCCCCTGGGCAGAGAGCTATGGCTACACCTTC. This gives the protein CASSPWAESYGYTF.

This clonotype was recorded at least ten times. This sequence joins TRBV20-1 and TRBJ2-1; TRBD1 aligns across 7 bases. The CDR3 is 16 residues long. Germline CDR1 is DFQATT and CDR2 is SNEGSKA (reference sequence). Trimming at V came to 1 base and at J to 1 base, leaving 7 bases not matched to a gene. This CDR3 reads CSARGRDRSSYNEQFF. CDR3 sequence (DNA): TGCAGTGCTAGAGGCAGGGACAGAAGTTCCTACAATGAGCAGTTCTTC.

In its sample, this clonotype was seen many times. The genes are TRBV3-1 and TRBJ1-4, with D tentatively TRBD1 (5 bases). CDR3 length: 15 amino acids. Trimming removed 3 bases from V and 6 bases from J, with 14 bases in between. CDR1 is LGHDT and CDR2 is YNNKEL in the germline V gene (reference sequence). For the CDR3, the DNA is TGTGCCAGCAGCCATCAGGGTTGGGACGATGAAAAACTGTTTTTT. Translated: CASSHQGWDDEKLFF.

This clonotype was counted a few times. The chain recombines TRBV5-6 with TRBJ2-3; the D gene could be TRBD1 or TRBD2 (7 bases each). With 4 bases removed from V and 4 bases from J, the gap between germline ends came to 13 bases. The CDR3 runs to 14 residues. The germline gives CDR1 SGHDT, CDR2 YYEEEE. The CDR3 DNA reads TGTGCCAGCAGCATCAGGGGGGGGGCAGATACGCAGTATTTT. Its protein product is CASSIRGGADTQYF.

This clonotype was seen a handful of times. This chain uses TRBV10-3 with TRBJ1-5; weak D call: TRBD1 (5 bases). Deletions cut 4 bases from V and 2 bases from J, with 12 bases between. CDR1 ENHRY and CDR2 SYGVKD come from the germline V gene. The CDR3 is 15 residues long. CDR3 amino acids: CAISASGEGNQPQHF. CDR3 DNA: TGTGCCATCAGTGCTTCGGGGGAGGGCAATCAGCCCCAGCATTTT.

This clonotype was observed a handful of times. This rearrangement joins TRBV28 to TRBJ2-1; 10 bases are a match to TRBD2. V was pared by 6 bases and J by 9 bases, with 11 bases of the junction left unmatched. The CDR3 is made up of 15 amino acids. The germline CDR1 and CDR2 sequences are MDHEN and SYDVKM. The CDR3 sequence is CASSYASGSRSEQFF. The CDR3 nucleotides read TGTGCCAGCAGCTACGCTAGCGGGAGCAGGAGTGAGCAGTTCTTC.

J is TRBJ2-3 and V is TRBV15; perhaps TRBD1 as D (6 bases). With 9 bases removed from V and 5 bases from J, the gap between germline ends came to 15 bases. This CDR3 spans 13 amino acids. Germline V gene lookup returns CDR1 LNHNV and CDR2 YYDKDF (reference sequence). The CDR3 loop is CATRQAAIDTQYF. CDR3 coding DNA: TGTGCCACAAGACAGGCGGCGATAGATACGCAGTATTTT.

For the CDR3, the DNA is TGCAGTGCCCCGTTAGCGGGCGCCGAAAAACTGTTTTTT. Amino acids: CSAPLAGAEKLFF. V gene TRBV20-1 combines with J gene TRBJ1-4; no clear D gene. Trimming removed 6 bases at V and 8 bases at J, with 16 bases between. Germline values: CDR1 DFQATT, CDR2 SNEGSKA (reference sequence). CDR3 length: 13 residues.

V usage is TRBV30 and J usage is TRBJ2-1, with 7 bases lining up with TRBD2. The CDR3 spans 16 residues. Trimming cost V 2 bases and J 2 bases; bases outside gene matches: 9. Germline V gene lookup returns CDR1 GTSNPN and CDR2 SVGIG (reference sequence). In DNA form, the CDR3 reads TGTGCCTGGAGTCCCCTTATGGGGGGGGCCTACAATGAGCAGTTCTTC. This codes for CAWSPLMGGAYNEQFF.

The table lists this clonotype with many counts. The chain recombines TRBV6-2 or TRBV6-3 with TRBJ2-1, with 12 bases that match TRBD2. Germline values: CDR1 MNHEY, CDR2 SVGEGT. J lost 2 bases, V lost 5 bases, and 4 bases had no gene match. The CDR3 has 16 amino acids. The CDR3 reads CASSRLAGEPYNEQFF. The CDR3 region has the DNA TGTGCCAGCAGTCGACTAGCGGGGGAACCCTACAATGAGCAGTTCTTC.

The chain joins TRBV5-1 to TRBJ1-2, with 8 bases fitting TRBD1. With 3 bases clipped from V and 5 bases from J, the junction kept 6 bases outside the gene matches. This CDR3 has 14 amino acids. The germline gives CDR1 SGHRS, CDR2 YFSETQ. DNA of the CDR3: TGCGCCAGCAGCTCGACAGGGGAGGAGTATGGCTACACCTTC. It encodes CASSSTGEEYGYTF.